The clone carrying this T cell receptor beta chain was detected a few times. Its antigen is currently unknown. The entry originates in a study of post-analysis software for immune sequencing data. Regarding the study as a whole: Relative to controls, patients had 4 or 5 TRBV segments at higher frequency, with TRBV5-6, TRBV5-1 and TRBV20-1 among these. Strong co-clustering by F measure linked samples that shared a preparation batch.

The CDR3 runs 15 residues. CDR1 is SGHAT, CDR2 FQNNGV, per germline. V was shortened by 2 bases and J by 1 base, with 11 bases between the two germline ends. Unique molecular identifiers were built into the TCR beta cDNA libraries. Each CDR3 protein gets one entry after TCRdb re-called the PCR reads with MiXCR. The sample lists approximately 730,000 distinct CDR3 sequences, around 45% occurring once. The sequencing sample was made of blood. This receptor was obtained from a girl aged 10-17 years with multiple sclerosis. The chain is built from TRBV11-2 and TRBJ2-5; D possibly corresponds to TRBD2 (5 bases). The CDR3 here is CASSLMLAVQETQYF. The CDR3 DNA is TGTGCCAGCAGCTTAATGCTAGCTGTCCAAGAGACCCAGTACTTC.